The sequence of this TCR beta chain was determined in a study of response to subunit inactivated influenza vaccine. The study's findings and limits: With each seasonal influenza vaccination, the authors suggested, few new T cells are recruited.

TCRdb recomputed calls from the RT-PCR reads with MiXCR, one row per CDR3 protein. The profile shows more than 550,000 distinct CDR3 sequences, approximately 10% of them singletons. In its sample, this clonotype was seen a few times. Its antigen is not identified. V was cut by 1 base and J by 0 bases, with 13 bases left in between. CDR3 size: 17 residues. Germline CDR1 reads SGHRS; CDR2 reads YFSETQ. The sample was also reused in another study, on T cells expressing NK-cell markers. That paper notes: Beta-chain TCR cDNA was generated via 5'RACE template switching with UMIs. The study sequenced eight donors, seven HCMV-seropositive and one seronegative. In a handful of donors, dominant clonotypes made up roughly 28.3-65% of CD3+CD56-NKG2C+ cells.

This specimen consisted of PBMCs from blood, obtained on the day of vaccination. V gene TRBV5-1 combines with J gene TRBJ2-2; D remains ambiguous. The sequence derives from a man aged 45-65 years who received an inactivated influenza vaccine. CDR3 sequence reads: CASSLSLHIANTGELFF. The CDR3 region has the DNA TGCGCCAGCAGCTTGTCCCTACACATCGCGAACACCGGGGAGCTGTTTTTT.